The 30 T cell receptor beta chains in this list originate from one sample, sequenced in a study of T cells in Graves' hyperthyroidism and ophthalmopathy. Amplification of TCR beta CDR3 regions was performed using RNA transcripts as template. TCR CDR3 regions were first amplified by RT-PCR with HTBI primers. TCRdb called the multiplex PCR reads again in MiXCR, with one record for every CDR3 protein. The sample has approximately 600,000 distinct CDR3 sequences, around 21% seen once. Input material: blood. These receptors originate from a man younger than 45 with Graves' ophthalmopathy.

This clonotype turned up a few times. The chain has TRBV20-1 and TRBJ1-5; D gene unclear. Deletions cut 3 bases from V and 1 base from J, with 7 bases between. Germline values: CDR1 DFQATT, CDR2 SNEGSKA (reference sequence). The CDR3 runs to 13 residues. CDR3 region: CSARNESNQPQHF. The CDR3 DNA is TGCAGTGCTAGGAACGAGAGCAATCAGCCCCAGCATTTT.

This clonotype has a handful of counts. This chain links TRBV6-1 with TRBJ1-6; 9 bases are shared with TRBD1. Unmatched junction bases numbered 4, after V lost 7 bases and J lost 9 bases. The germline CDR1 and CDR2 sequences are MNHNS and SASEGT. The CDR3 is 13 residues long. In DNA form, the CDR3 reads TGTGCCAGCACGTGGGACAGGGTTTCACCCCTCCACTTT. It encodes CASTWDRVSPLHF.

The chain links TRBV25-1 to TRBJ1-6; TRBD1 is a possible D gene (6 bases). V was shortened by 7 bases and J by 10 bases, with 17 bases between the two germline ends. Germline V gene lookup returns CDR1 MGHDK and CDR2 SYGVNS. There are 14 residues in the CDR3. The CDR3: CASTVGGTGSPLHF. The CDR3 DNA is TGTGCCAGCACAGTAGGGGGGACGGGATCACCCCTCCACTTT. The variable domain in full, with the rest retrieved from reference TRBV25-1 and TRBJ1-6, is EADIYQTPRYLVIGTGKKITLECSQTMGHDKMYWYQQDPGMELHLIHYSYGVNSTEKGDLSSESTVSRIRTEHFPLTLESARPSHTSQYLCASTVGGTGSPLHFGNGTRLTVT.

The chain has TRBV4-2 and TRBJ1-4; 9 nucleotides line up with TRBD1. With 1 base clipped from V and 5 bases from J, the junction kept 5 bases outside the gene matches. The CDR3 consists of 16 residues. Germline CDR1 and CDR2: LGHNA and YNFKEQ. The chain's CDR3 is CASSQVKGQGNEKLFF. The CDR3, as DNA: TGTGCCAGCAGCCAAGTTAAGGGACAGGGCAATGAAAAACTGTTTTTT.

The chain employs TRBV29-1 and TRBJ2-1; D remains ambiguous. This CDR3 comprises 14 residues. V dropped 4 bases and J dropped 0 bases, with 10 bases sitting between them. CDR1 and CDR2 (germline): SQVTM, ANQGSEA. DNA for the CDR3: TGCAGCGTTGGAGCTCCGAGCTCCTACAATGAGCAGTTCTTC. Amino acid sequence: CSVGAPSSYNEQFF.

This clonotype showed up many times. V and J are TRBV11-2 and TRBJ1-2, with D possibly matching TRBD1 (6 bases). CDR1 is SGHAT, CDR2 FQNNGV, per germline. The length of the CDR3 is 14 residues. V was trimmed by 1 base and J by 3 bases, leaving 9 bases between them. In DNA, the CDR3 is TGTGCCAGCAGCTTAGTCGCAGGGGACTATGGCTACACCTTC. Encoded protein: CASSLVAGDYGYTF.

This clonotype came up a few times. V gene TRBV27 combines with J gene TRBJ1-5; TRBD1 is a possible D gene (6 bases). Germline V gene lookup returns CDR1 MNHEY and CDR2 SMNVEV (reference sequence). The V and J ends lost 7 bases and 0 bases respectively, with 22 bases between them. CDR3 length equals 18 residues. In nucleotides, the CDR3 is TGTGCCAGCAAACCCCGGGACAAGGGGAATAATAGCAATCAGCCCCAGCATTTT. This gives the protein CASKPRDKGNNSNQPQHF.

The chain recombines TRBV9 with TRBJ2-1, with 10 bases identical to TRBD1. Germline CDR1 SGDLS, CDR2 YYNGEE. V dropped 4 bases and J dropped 7; count of bases not matched to a gene: 8. This CDR3 spans 15 amino acids. For the CDR3, the DNA is TGTGCCAGCAGCTCCCAGACAGGGGGCATGAATGAGCAGTTCTTC. This gives the protein CASSSQTGGMNEQFF.

The sample holds many counts of this clonotype. The chain is built from TRBV28 and TRBJ2-1, with 12 bases identical to TRBD2. CDR3 length: 15 amino acids. Trimming took 6 bases from V and 4 from J; bases not matched to a gene: 4. The germline V gene has CDR1 MDHEN and CDR2 SYDVKM. In nucleotides, the CDR3 is TGTGCCAGCAGCTTAACTAGCGGGAGGTACAATGAGCAGTTCTTC. As protein: CASSLTSGRYNEQFF.

This chain's CDR3 is CASSSGGRNEQFF. CDR3 nucleotides: TGTGCCAGCAGCTCAGGGGGACGGAATGAGCAGTTCTTC. This chain joins TRBV6-1 and TRBJ2-1; 7 nucleotides agree with TRBD1. After removal of 6 bases from V and 7 bases from J, the junction contained 6 bases not matched to a gene. Germline lookup yields CDR1 MNHNS and CDR2 SASEGT. This CDR3 is built from 13 residues.

This clonotype was counted between two and nine times. V is TRBV28 and J is TRBJ2-7, with D perhaps matching TRBD1 (5 bases). V was cut by 6 bases and J by 3 bases, with 15 bases left in between. This CDR3 contains 14 residues. Germline V gene data show CDR1 as MDHEN and CDR2 as SYDVKM. The CDR3 DNA reads TGTGCCAGCAGACCCCAGGGTCAGCTCTACGAGCAGTACTTC. The encoded protein is CASRPQGQLYEQYF.

The V and J genes are TRBV6-2 or TRBV6-3 and TRBJ2-3; TRBD2 matches at 11 bases. The germline gives CDR1 MNHEY, CDR2 SVGEGT. Unmatched junction bases numbered 11, after V lost 2 bases and J lost 4 bases. The CDR3 is 18 residues long. The CDR3 loop reads CASSYKVAGGPLADTQYF. CDR3 sequence (DNA): TGTGCCAGCAGTTACAAGGTAGCGGGAGGGCCGTTGGCAGATACGCAGTATTTT.

In its sample, this clonotype was seen many times. This chain uses TRBV5-1 with TRBJ1-1; D remains unclear. The V end lost 3 bases, the J end lost 2 bases, and 14 bases lay between the germline ends. The CDR3 extends over 15 amino acids. The germline V gene encodes CDR1 SGHRS and CDR2 YFSETQ. CDR3 residues: CASSSTLGPNTEAFF. For the CDR3, the DNA is TGCGCCAGCAGCTCTACCCTCGGGCCCAACACTGAAGCTTTCTTT.

The rearrangement joins TRBV9 to TRBJ2-3; no reliable D call. Trimming cost V 3 bases and J 0 bases, with 8 bases left between them. The CDR3 totals 14 residues. Germline CDR1 SGDLS, CDR2 YYNGEE. The CDR3 DNA reads as TGTGCCAGCAGCGCCTATGGCAGCACAGATACGCAGTATTTT. It codes for CASSAYGSTDTQYF.

In its sample, this clonotype was seen many times. This rearrangement joins TRBV18 to TRBJ1-2; no firm D call. Germline CDR1 reads KGHSH; CDR2 reads LQKENI. The CDR3 consists of 15 residues. V was cut by 0 bases and J by 4 bases, with 12 bases left in between. The CDR3 coding sequence is TGTGCCAGCTCACCACCGTTGGCAGGAGTCTATGGCTACACCTTC. As protein: CASSPPLAGVYGYTF.

This clonotype was seen at least ten times. The chain employs TRBV18 and TRBJ1-1; no reliable D call. The CDR3 has 13 residues. Germline CDR1 is KGHSH and CDR2 is LQKENI. Trimming took 5 bases from V and 5 from J, leaving 12 bases between them. Written as DNA, the CDR3 is TGTGCCAGCTCAAAGGGAAAGAAGACTGAAGCTTTCTTT. As protein: CASSKGKKTEAFF. The whole variable domain, remainder taken from reference TRBV18 and TRBJ1-1, is NAGVMQNPRHLVRRRGQEARLRCSPMKGHSHVYWYRQLPEEGLKFMVYLQKENIIDESGMPKERFSAEFPKEGPSILRIQQVVRGDSAAYFCASSKGKKTEAFFGQGTRLTVV.

This clonotype has ten or more counts. This rearrangement joins TRBV6-2 or TRBV6-3 to TRBJ2-1, with D perhaps matching TRBD2 (5 bases). V was cut by 6 bases and J by 1 base, with 13 bases left in between. The CDR3 consists of 15 residues. Germline-derived CDR1 and CDR2 are MNHEY and SVGEGT. The CDR3 reads CASSPFRGSYNEQFF. CDR3 nucleotides: TGTGCCAGCAGCCCATTCCGAGGGTCCTACAATGAGCAGTTCTTC.

In its sample, this clonotype was seen many times. V usage is TRBV2 and J usage is TRBJ2-7; 8 nucleotides line up with TRBD2. Germline CDR1 SNHLY, CDR2 FYNNEI. J gave up 5 bases and V 7 bases, and 10 bases lay outside the gene matches. This CDR3 is built from 14 residues. This CDR3 reads CASTTSGSSNEQYF. DNA of the CDR3: TGTGCCAGCACAACTAGCGGAAGTAGTAACGAGCAGTACTTC.

This clonotype appeared a few times. This chain links TRBV29-1 with TRBJ2-2; D not resolved. Trimming stripped 3 bases from V and 2 bases from J, with 4 bases between. Germline CDR1 is SQVTM and CDR2 is ANQGSEA. The CDR3 covers 12 residues. The CDR3 sequence is CSVDPNTGELFF. In nucleotides, the CDR3 is TGCAGCGTTGACCCCAACACCGGGGAGCTGTTTTTT.

This clonotype was seen more than once but under ten times. The gene calls are TRBV11-2 and TRBJ2-2; 8 bases map to TRBD1. In germline, CDR1 is SGHAT, CDR2 FQNNGV. The CDR3 covers 18 residues. With V trimmed by 0 bases and J by 0 bases, 6 bases remained unmatched. CDR3 region: CASSLDPRQGTNTGELFF. The CDR3 region has the DNA TGTGCCAGCAGCTTAGATCCTAGACAGGGGACGAACACCGGGGAGCTGTTTTTT.

This chain uses TRBV9 with TRBJ2-2; 12 bases align to TRBD2. Germline-derived CDR1 and CDR2 are SGDLS and YYNGEE. V lost 5 bases to trimming and J lost 7 bases; unmatched junction nucleotides: 15. This CDR3 spans 18 amino acids. This CDR3 reads CASRSPRTSGMLSGELFF. The CDR3 region has the DNA TGTGCCAGCAGGTCACCTCGGACTAGCGGGATGTTAAGCGGGGAGCTGTTTTTT.

This chain uses TRBV20-1 with TRBJ2-3; TRBD2 aligns across 9 bases. Unmatched junction bases numbered 11, after V lost 1 base and J lost 6 bases. Germline values: CDR1 DFQATT, CDR2 SNEGSKA (reference sequence). The CDR3 length is 16 residues. The CDR3 DNA reads as TGCAGTGCTAGAGGGGGGACTAGCCGGATAAGCGATACGCAGTATTTT. Amino acids: CSARGGTSRISDTQYF.

This clonotype was picked up a small number of times. J is TRBJ2-3 and V is TRBV30; D possibly matches TRBD1 or TRBD2 (6 bases each). Germline-derived CDR1 and CDR2 are GTSNPN and SVGIG (reference sequence). This CDR3 contains 11 residues. The CDR3 DNA follows: TGTGGAGGGGGAGGACGGAATACGCAGTATTTT. The encoded protein is CGGGGRNTQYF.

This clonotype appeared a few times. The chain joins TRBV29-1 to TRBJ2-3, with D hard to call. Germline values: CDR1 SQVTM, CDR2 ANQGSEA. This CDR3 contains 13 residues. With 4 bases removed from V and 2 bases from J, the gap between germline ends came to 10 bases. CDR3 in DNA: TGCAGCGTTGTAGGGCGGTACACAGATACGCAGTATTTT. Protein sequence: CSVVGRYTDTQYF.

This clonotype was seen repeatedly, ten times or more. This chain connects TRBV30 to TRBJ2-2, with D unresolved. Germline CDR1 reads GTSNPN; CDR2 reads SVGIG (reference sequence). The CDR3 totals 12 residues. The V end was cut by 5 bases, the J end by 3 bases, with 7 bases between. The CDR3 protein is CAWGKDTGELFF. The CDR3 DNA sequence: TGTGCCTGGGGGAAAGACACCGGGGAGCTGTTTTTT. The full variable domain, with the rest looked up from reference TRBV30 and TRBJ2-2, is SQTIHQWPATLVQPVGSPLSLECTVEGTSNPNLYWYRQAAGRGLQLLFYSVGIGQISSEVPQNLSASRPQDRQFILSSKKLLLSDSGFYLCAWGKDTGELFFGEGSRLTVL.

In its sample, this clonotype was seen a few times. The rearrangement uses TRBV15 and TRBJ2-7; no clear D gene. Germline loops: CDR1 LNHNV, CDR2 YYDKDF (reference sequence). V dropped 0 bases and J dropped 5 bases, with 8 bases sitting between them. The CDR3 has 13 amino acids. CDR3 region: CATSRDPGDEQYF. The CDR3, as DNA: TGTGCCACCAGCAGAGATCCTGGAGACGAGCAGTACTTC.

The chain couples TRBV18 to TRBJ2-5; 7 bases agree with TRBD1. V shed 0 bases and J 5 bases; nucleotides not matched to a gene: 9. This CDR3 is 16 amino acids long. Germline V gene data show CDR1 as KGHSH and CDR2 as LQKENI. In DNA form, the CDR3 reads TGTGCCAGCTCACCACCGCCCCACAGGGGTGGGGAGACCCAGTACTTC. Protein product: CASSPPPHRGGETQYF.

This clonotype showed up just a few times. This rearrangement joins TRBV6-1 to TRBJ1-5; D unclear. CDR3 length: 14 residues. The V gene lost 2 bases and the J gene lost 6 bases, with 11 bases spanning the gap. Germline-derived CDR1 and CDR2 are MNHNS and SASEGT. CDR3 coding DNA: TGTGCCAGCAGTGAAAACGGGGTTGGTCAGCCCCAGCATTTT. Residues: CASSENGVGQPQHF.

In its sample, this clonotype was seen a few times. CDR3 bases: TGTGCCAGCAGCAGAAACAGGGGCGACACTGAAGCTTTCTTT. Encoded protein: CASSRNRGDTEAFF. The chain recombines TRBV3-1 with TRBJ1-1, with 7 bases fitting TRBD1. There are 14 residues in the CDR3. Germline V gene lookup returns CDR1 LGHDT and CDR2 YNNKEL (reference sequence). The trim removed 5 bases at V and 3 bases at J, leaving 6 bases unmatched.

This clonotype showed up just a few times. The chain has TRBV30 and TRBJ2-7, with a weak D call TRBD2 (6 bases). Deletions cut 0 bases from V and 4 bases from J, with 13 bases between. CDR1 is GTSNPN, CDR2 SVGIG, per germline (reference sequence). This CDR3 contains 14 residues. The CDR3 sequence: CAWSVKAGSYEQYF. CDR3 nucleotide sequence: TGTGCCTGGAGTGTAAAGGCGGGATCATACGAGCAGTACTTC.